These 21 T cell receptor beta chains were sequenced from one sample in a study of cytomegalovirus exposure and HLA in healthy donors. The assay was immunoSEQ multiplex PCR, and TCRdb's table has in-frame clones only and misses some. The sample contains about 160,000 clones, approximately 89% of which appear only once. The sample comprised PBMCs. These receptor sequences come from a woman younger than 35 in good health and CMV-seropositive.

The chain uses TRBV15 and TRBJ2-1; 7 positions match TRBD2. The J segment lost 8 bases and the V segment lost 1 base, leaving 11 bases of the junction unmatched. CDR1 is LNHNV and CDR2 is YYDKDF in the germline V gene (reference sequence). The CDR3 runs 16 residues. The CDR3 sequence: CATSRVLAEDYDEQFF. The CDR3 DNA follows: TGTGCCACCAGCAGAGTCCTAGCGGAAGATTACGATGAGCAGTTCTTC. Drawing the rest from reference TRBV15 and TRBJ2-1, the complete variable domain is DAMVIQNPRYQVTQFGKPVTLSCSQTLNHNVMYWYQQKSSQAPKLLFHYYDKDFNNEADTPDNFQSRRPNTSFCFLDIRSPGLGDTAMYLCATSRVLAEDYDEQFFGPGTRLTVL.

The chain is built from TRBV28 and TRBJ2-4; the match to TRBD1 covers 12 bases. CDR1 and CDR2 (germline): MDHEN, SYDVKM. This CDR3 spans 18 amino acids. V trimming: 8 bases; J trimming: 5 bases; junction bases outside the gene matches: 16. The DNA for the CDR3 is TGTGCCAGCGCCCAACTTAGGGGGACAGGGGGCCTCGAAAACATTCAGTACTTC. Amino acids: CASAQLRGTGGLENIQYF.

V usage is TRBV19 and J usage is TRBJ2-1; 13 positions agree with TRBD2. The germline V gene encodes CDR1 LNHDA and CDR2 SQIVND (reference sequence). The ends lost 5 bases at V and 0 bases at J; junction bases unmatched: 4. This CDR3 has 17 amino acids. CDR3 amino acids: CASSDTSGRASYNEQFF. CDR3 bases: TGTGCCAGTAGTGACACTAGCGGGAGGGCCTCCTACAATGAGCAGTTCTTC.

V and J are TRBV30 and TRBJ1-2; D possibly corresponds to TRBD1 (6 bases). V lost 4 bases to trimming and J lost 2 bases, with 11 bases between them. Germline loops: CDR1 GTSNPN, CDR2 SVGIG (reference sequence). The CDR3 is 13 amino acids. As DNA, the CDR3 is TGTGCCTGGACCACAGGGAACAACTATGGCTACACCTTC. This sequence encodes CAWTTGNNYGYTF.

The V call is TRBV2, the J call TRBJ1-1; TRBD1 matches at 7 bases. CDR1 and CDR2 from the germline V gene are SNHLY and FYNNEI. With 8 bases clipped from V and 0 bases from J, the junction kept 9 bases outside the gene matches. This CDR3 is 15 amino acids long. The CDR3 DNA is TGTGCCAGCTCCGGGACACAGGGGATGAACACTGAAGCTTTCTTT. It translates to CASSGTQGMNTEAFF.

The chain has TRBV5-4 and TRBJ2-7; 9 bases line up with TRBD1. J lost 3 bases, V lost 2 bases, and 3 bases had no gene match. This CDR3 has 14 residues. In germline, CDR1 is SGHNT, CDR2 YYREEE (reference sequence). The chain's CDR3 is CASSFRDRDYEQYF. CDR3 sequence (DNA): TGTGCCAGCAGCTTCAGGGACAGGGACTACGAGCAGTACTTC.

This clone was seen only once. The CDR3 coding sequence is TGTGCCAGCAGCTTAGACTATACAGGGGGCGCTAGGAATGAGCAGTTCTTC. Residues: CASSLDYTGGARNEQFF. The genes are TRBV7-2 and TRBJ2-1; the match to TRBD1 covers 9 bases. Germline V gene data show CDR1 as SGHTA and CDR2 as FQGNSA. Trimming cost V 1 base and J 7 bases; bases outside gene matches: 11. This CDR3 region has 17 residues.

This chain links TRBV7-9 with TRBJ1-1; 7 nucleotides match TRBD1. Germline V gene data show CDR1 as SEHNR and CDR2 as FQNEAQ (reference sequence). This CDR3 has 14 residues. Trimming removed 0 bases from V and 4 bases from J; junction bases left unmatched: 2. CDR3 in DNA: TGTGCCAGCAGCTTAGCAGGGGGCGGCACTGAAGCTTTCTTT. It codes for CASSLAGGGTEAFF.

The V call is TRBV7-2, the J call TRBJ2-2; tentative D call: TRBD2 (6 bases). The CDR3 is 14 amino acids. Germline CDR1 reads SGHTA; CDR2 reads FQGNSA. Deletions cut 3 bases from V and 7 bases from J, with 12 bases between. The CDR3 bases are TGTGCCAGCAGCTTGTCGCGGGACGGCGGGGAGCTGTTTTTT. Encoded protein: CASSLSRDGGELFF.

This chain uses TRBV11-2 with TRBJ1-2; 9 nucleotides align to TRBD1. The CDR3 covers 15 residues. After removal of 1 base from V and 4 bases from J, the junction contained 4 bases not matched to a gene. The V gene's germline CDR1 is SGHAT and CDR2 FQNNGV. The CDR3 nucleotides read TGTGCCAGCAGCTTAGGGGACAGGGTAGTCTATGGCTACACCTTC. Translation: CASSLGDRVVYGYTF. The full variable domain, rest sourced from reference TRBV11-2 and TRBJ1-2, is EAGVAQSPRYKIIEKRQSVAFWCNPISGHATLYWYQQILGQGPKLLIQFQNNGVVDDSQLPKDRFSAERLKGVDSTLKIQPAKLEDSAVYLCASSLGDRVVYGYTFGSGTRLTVV.

The chain joins TRBV29-1 to TRBJ2-5, with D unclear. Germline CDR1 is SQVTM and CDR2 is ANQGSEA. V was trimmed by 3 bases and J by 5 bases, leaving 10 bases between them. This CDR3 spans 12 amino acids. CDR3 nucleotides: TGCAGCGTTGATCGTCTTTTGGAGACCCAGTACTTC. Its protein product is CSVDRLLETQYF.

CDR3 sequence reads: CAILAGGTDTQYF. As DNA, the CDR3 is TGTGCCATCCTGGCAGGGGGAACAGATACGCAGTATTTT. The J gene is TRBJ2-3, the V gene TRBV6-1; TRBD1 aligns across 7 bases. CDR1 and CDR2 (germline): MNHNS, SASEGT. The J segment lost 3 bases and the V segment lost 10 bases, leaving 7 bases of the junction unmatched. CDR3 length: 13 amino acids.

This chain joins TRBV2 and TRBJ2-1, with 11 nucleotides matching TRBD2. CDR1 and CDR2 from the germline V gene are SNHLY and FYNNEI. This CDR3 has 14 amino acids. The V and J ends lost 10 bases and 13 bases, in that order; junction bases with no gene match: 15. This CDR3 reads CATLLAGENGGQFF. CDR3 nucleotides: TGTGCCACACTACTAGCGGGAGAGAACGGCGGACAGTTCTTC.

The chain recombines TRBV5-1 with TRBJ1-2; 8 positions match TRBD1. The germline gives CDR1 SGHRS, CDR2 YFSETQ. The junction had 7 bases not matched to a gene; V was cut back by 0 bases and J by 3 bases. CDR3 length equals 16 residues. As DNA, the CDR3 is TGCGCCAGCAGCTTGGTGGCAGGGGGCGACGACTATGGCTACACCTTC. Its protein product is CASSLVAGGDDYGYTF.

The V call is TRBV11-2, the J call TRBJ1-5; a weak D match, TRBD1 (5 bases). This CDR3 region has 14 residues. V shed 3 bases and J shed 0 bases, with 6 bases lying between them. Germline lookup yields CDR1 SGHAT and CDR2 FQNNGV. The CDR3 loop is CASSLDNSNQPQHF. The CDR3 coding sequence is TGTGCCAGCAGCTTGGACAATAGCAATCAGCCCCAGCATTTT. The full variable domain, rest sourced from reference TRBV11-2 and TRBJ1-5, is EAGVAQSPRYKIIEKRQSVAFWCNPISGHATLYWYQQILGQGPKLLIQFQNNGVVDDSQLPKDRFSAERLKGVDSTLKIQPAKLEDSAVYLCASSLDNSNQPQHFGDGTRLSIL.

The genes are TRBV20-1 and TRBJ2-3; maybe TRBD2 (6 bases). CDR1 and CDR2 (germline): DFQATT, SNEGSKA (reference sequence). The CDR3 loop spans 11 amino acids. Trimming cost V 5 bases and J 11 bases, with 14 bases left between them. In DNA, the CDR3 is TGCAGTGCTGGAGGGGCCCGGGGGCAGTATTTT. The encoded protein is CSAGGARGQYF.

The gene calls are TRBV29-1 and TRBJ2-5; 7 positions match TRBD1. The V gene's germline CDR1 is SQVTM and CDR2 ANQGSEA. The CDR3 spans 14 residues. The V and J ends lost 3 bases and 5 bases, in that order; junction bases with no gene match: 9. The CDR3 DNA reads as TGCAGCGTTGACTGGCAGGGGGTCGGCGAGACCCAGTACTTC. Translating gives CSVDWQGVGETQYF.

The V and J genes are TRBV27 and TRBJ2-1, with TRBD2 identical over 7 bases. The trim removed 6 bases at V and 2 bases at J, leaving 4 bases unmatched. In germline, CDR1 is MNHEY, CDR2 SMNVEV (reference sequence). There are 14 residues in the CDR3. This CDR3 reads CASSPAGPYNEQFF. The CDR3 DNA follows: TGTGCCAGCAGCCCAGCGGGACCCTACAATGAGCAGTTCTTC.

The chain employs TRBV6-5 and TRBJ2-5; no reliable D call. There are 14 residues in the CDR3. Per the germline V gene, CDR1 is MNHEY and CDR2 is SVGAGI. Between the trimmed V and J ends, which lost 0 bases and 3 bases, there was a span of 8 bases. The CDR3 bases are TGTGCCAGCAGTTACTCGTTCAGCGAAGAGACCCAGTACTTC. Translated, it gives CASSYSFSEETQYF.

This clone was counted between two and nine times. The CDR3 sequence: CASSLGQGYEQYF. CDR3 in DNA: TGTGCCAGCAGTCTCGGACAGGGTTACGAGCAGTACTTC. The chain joins TRBV2 to TRBJ2-7; 8 positions agree with TRBD1. This CDR3 is 13 amino acids long. The V segment lost 5 bases and the J segment 4 bases; nucleotides outside the gene matches: 4. Looked up from germline, CDR1 is SNHLY and CDR2 is FYNNEI.

This chain links TRBV9 with TRBJ2-3, with 7 bases matching TRBD1. Germline V lookup: CDR1 SGDLS, CDR2 YYNGEE. The CDR3 covers 16 residues. After removal of 2 bases from V and 2 bases from J, the junction contained 8 bases not matched to a gene. The CDR3 loop reads CASSVRQGSYTDTQYF. The CDR3 DNA reads as TGTGCCAGCAGCGTTAGACAGGGTAGTTACACAGATACGCAGTATTTT.